One and the same sample provided the 14 T cell receptor beta chains below, sequenced in a study of blood T cell repertoires in COVID-19. Data came from immunoSEQ multiplex PCR; TCRdb stores just in-frame clones and leaves some out. Here the sample spans 300,000 to 450,000 clones, approximately 90% being singletons. Sequenced material: PBMCs or T cells enriched from blood (not recorded which). The receptors come from a woman under 30 who had recovered from COVID-19.

J is TRBJ1-1 and V is TRBV5-1; the D gene is possibly TRBD1 (6 bases). CDR1 and CDR2 from the germline V gene are SGHRS and YFSETQ. The CDR3 totals 13 residues. Trimming removed 3 bases at V and 1 base at J, with 7 bases between. The CDR3 sequence: CASSWGQNTEAFF. CDR3 nucleotides: TGCGCCAGCAGCTGGGGACAGAACACTGAAGCTTTCTTT.

This sequence joins TRBV29-1 and TRBJ1-3, with D perhaps matching TRBD1 (6 bases). CDR3 length: 11 amino acids. Germline lookup yields CDR1 SQVTM and CDR2 ANQGSEA. Trimming took off 7 bases at V and 4 bases at J, with 8 bases between the two ends. The CDR3 bases are TGCAGCGGTGGGGGCGGAAACACCATATATTTT. Amino acid sequence: CSGGGGNTIYF.

The chain employs TRBV7-2 and TRBJ2-1; 7 bases fit TRBD1. Germline loops: CDR1 SGHTA, CDR2 FQGNSA. CDR3 length: 17 residues. The J segment lost 4 bases and the V segment lost 2 bases, leaving 11 bases of the junction unmatched. The CDR3: CASSLSGTADQYNEQFF. The CDR3 region has the DNA TGTGCCAGCAGCTTATCTGGGACAGCCGATCAATACAATGAGCAGTTCTTC.

The chain links TRBV6-2 or TRBV6-3 to TRBJ2-3, with D tentatively TRBD2 (6 bases). Germline V gene lookup returns CDR1 MNHEY and CDR2 SVGEGT. Trimming took 10 bases from V and 0 from J, leaving 23 bases between them. The CDR3 covers 17 residues. The CDR3 region is CATSLARGYASTDTQYF. Written as DNA, the CDR3 is TGTGCCACCAGCCTAGCCCGGGGGTACGCTAGCACAGATACGCAGTATTTT.

The rearrangement uses TRBV7-9 and TRBJ1-4, with 7 bases lining up with TRBD1. Trimming removed 0 bases from V and 5 bases from J; junction bases left unmatched: 3. CDR3 length equals 15 residues. Germline CDR1 and CDR2: SEHNR and FQNEAQ (reference sequence). CDR3 coding DNA: TGTGCCAGCAGCTTAGCCGGGACAGAGAATGAAAAACTGTTTTTT. Translated, it gives CASSLAGTENEKLFF.

This chain uses TRBV20-1 with TRBJ2-7, with D possibly TRBD2 on 5 matching bases. The CDR3 length is 12 residues. V dropped 3 bases and J dropped 7 bases, with 13 bases sitting between them. Per germline, CDR1 DFQATT and CDR2 SNEGSKA (reference sequence). CDR3 bases: TGCAGTGCTAGTTCTAGTGGCGGGGAGCAGTACTTC. Protein product: CSASSSGGEQYF.

V gene TRBV6-5 combines with J gene TRBJ1-4; TRBD1 is a possible D gene (6 bases). The V end lost 7 bases, the J end lost 8 bases, and 14 bases lay between the germline ends. The CDR3 is 13 amino acids. Per germline, CDR1 MNHEY and CDR2 SVGAGI. The CDR3 sequence is CASMEQGYEKLFF. The CDR3 DNA reads as TGTGCCAGCATGGAACAGGGCTACGAAAAACTGTTTTTT.

This rearrangement joins TRBV21-1 to TRBJ2-2; the D segment call TRBD1 is taken from the table without a DNA check. TRBV21-1 is marked as a pseudogene. The CDR3 is 17 amino acids. The CDR3 DNA reads as TGTGCCAGCAGCACCGGGACAGGGGAGGTGAACACCGGGGAGCTGTTTTTT. It codes for CASSTGTGEVNTGELFF.

The chain has TRBV18 and TRBJ2-3; no definite D call. V lost 3 bases to trimming and J lost 0 bases, with 7 bases between them. Germline values: CDR1 KGHSH, CDR2 LQKENI. The CDR3 is 14 residues long. The CDR3 DNA is TGTGCCAGCTCACCGATGACTAGCACAGATACGCAGTATTTT. This gives the protein CASSPMTSTDTQYF.

The chain recombines TRBV30 with TRBJ1-2; TRBD1 matches at 8 bases. Trimming took 5 bases from V and 8 from J; bases not matched to a gene: 13. Germline V lookup: CDR1 GTSNPN, CDR2 SVGIG (reference sequence). CDR3 length equals 14 residues. The CDR3 protein is CAWGGQALSNGYTF. The CDR3 DNA sequence: TGTGCCTGGGGGGGACAGGCGCTATCGAACGGCTACACCTTC.

The V gene is TRBV18, the J gene TRBJ2-1, with D possibly matching TRBD2 (5 bases). Germline V gene data show CDR1 as KGHSH and CDR2 as LQKENI. V was clipped by 6 bases and J by 4 bases, with 19 bases between them. This CDR3 comprises 16 residues. The CDR3 is CASSQQGGTAYNEQFF. The CDR3 DNA reads TGTGCCAGCTCTCAACAAGGAGGCACAGCATACAATGAGCAGTTCTTC. The full variable domain, with the rest looked up from reference TRBV18 and TRBJ2-1, is NAGVMQNPRHLVRRRGQEARLRCSPMKGHSHVYWYRQLPEEGLKFMVYLQKENIIDESGMPKERFSAEFPKEGPSILRIQQVVRGDSAAYFCASSQQGGTAYNEQFFGPGTRLTVL.

This sequence joins TRBV5-4 and TRBJ1-2, with TRBD1 matching over 10 bases. This CDR3 contains 15 residues. With 4 bases clipped from V and 5 bases from J, the junction kept 8 bases outside the gene matches. Germline loops: CDR1 SGHNT, CDR2 YYREEE (reference sequence). The chain's CDR3 is CASSQDRGLRYGYTF. The CDR3 coding sequence is TGTGCCAGCAGCCAAGACAGGGGGCTAAGGTATGGCTACACCTTC.

This sequence joins TRBV11-2 and TRBJ1-2; perhaps TRBD1 as D (5 bases). Trimming cost V 4 bases and J 1 base, with 10 bases left between them. This CDR3 is built from 14 residues. Germline V gives CDR1 SGHAT, CDR2 FQNNGV. This CDR3 is CASSSTTVNYGYTF. The CDR3 DNA follows: TGTGCCAGCAGCTCGACGACAGTTAACTATGGCTACACCTTC.

V is TRBV10-3 and J is TRBJ2-1; TRBD2 agrees at 12 bases. Germline CDR1 reads ENHRY; CDR2 reads SYGVKD. The CDR3 runs 14 residues. Unmatched junction bases numbered 0, after V lost 5 bases and J lost 4 bases. CDR3 in amino acids: CAISLAGGYNEQFF. The CDR3 bases are TGTGCCATCAGTCTAGCGGGGGGGTACAATGAGCAGTTCTTC.